This TCR beta chain is from a study of control samples from healthy donors and cancer patients. The germline CDR1 and CDR2 sequences are KGHDR and SFDVKD. This CDR3 spans 23 amino acids. The V gene end was trimmed by 4 bases and the J gene end by 0 bases; junction bases not matched to a gene: 23. Measured with immunoSEQ multiplex PCR; TCRdb has only the in-frame clones, and not every one. Among 70,000 to 100,000 clones listed, about 89% were seen once. The sequence was obtained from a woman aged 55-69 years in good health. Sequencing used blood. V gene TRBV24-1 combines with J gene TRBJ2-5; 12 nucleotides match TRBD2. The CDR3 nucleotides read TGTGCCACCAGTGACCCTCGGGGGGGCAGCAAAAAGACTAGCGGGAGTTACCAAGAGACCCAGTACTTC. Translating it yields CATSDPRGGSKKTSGSYQETQYF.